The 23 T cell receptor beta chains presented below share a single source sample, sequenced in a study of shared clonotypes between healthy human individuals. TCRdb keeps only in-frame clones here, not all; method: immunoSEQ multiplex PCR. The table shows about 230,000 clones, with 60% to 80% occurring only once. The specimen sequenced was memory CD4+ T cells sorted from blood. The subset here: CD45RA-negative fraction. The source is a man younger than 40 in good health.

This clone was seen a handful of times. This CDR3 is CASSVKLEGPQHF. CDR3 DNA sequence: TGTGCCAGCAGTGTGAAGTTAGAGGGTCCCCAGCATTTT. This rearrangement joins TRBV6-1 to TRBJ1-5; D ambiguous. With 4 bases removed from V and 10 bases from J, the gap between germline ends came to 14 bases. Germline values: CDR1 MNHNS, CDR2 SASEGT. The CDR3 spans 13 residues.

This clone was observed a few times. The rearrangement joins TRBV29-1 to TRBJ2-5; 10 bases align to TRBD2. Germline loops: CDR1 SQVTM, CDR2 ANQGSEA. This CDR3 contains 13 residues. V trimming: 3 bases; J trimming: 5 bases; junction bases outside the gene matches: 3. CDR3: CSVDLAGAETQYF. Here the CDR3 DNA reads TGCAGCGTTGACCTAGCGGGAGCGGAGACCCAGTACTTC.

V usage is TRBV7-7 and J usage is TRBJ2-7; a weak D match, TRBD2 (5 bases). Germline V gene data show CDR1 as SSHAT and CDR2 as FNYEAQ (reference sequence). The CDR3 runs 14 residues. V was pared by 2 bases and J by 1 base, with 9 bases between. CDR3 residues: CASSLTRGSYEQYF. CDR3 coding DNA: TGTGCCAGCAGCTTAACTAGAGGGTCCTACGAGCAGTACTTC.

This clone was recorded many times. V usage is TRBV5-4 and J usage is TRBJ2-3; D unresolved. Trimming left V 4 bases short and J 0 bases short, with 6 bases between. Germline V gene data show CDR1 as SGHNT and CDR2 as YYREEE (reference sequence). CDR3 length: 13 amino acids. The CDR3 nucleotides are TGTGCCAGCAGCCTGTGGAGCACAGATACGCAGTATTTT. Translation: CASSLWSTDTQYF.

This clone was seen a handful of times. The CDR3 protein is CASRMMNTEAFF. CDR3 nucleotides: TGTGCCAGCCGTATGATGAACACTGAAGCTTTCTTT. The chain links TRBV7-9 to TRBJ1-1; no definite D call. The CDR3 consists of 12 residues. V lost 8 bases and J 0 bases, leaving 7 bases between the germline ends. Germline CDR1 SEHNR, CDR2 FQNEAQ (reference sequence).

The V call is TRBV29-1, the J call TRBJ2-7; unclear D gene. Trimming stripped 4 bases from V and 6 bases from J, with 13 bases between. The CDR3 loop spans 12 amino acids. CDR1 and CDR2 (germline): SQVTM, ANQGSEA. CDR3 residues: CSVAGFGLEQYF. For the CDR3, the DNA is TGCAGCGTTGCAGGTTTCGGCCTCGAGCAGTACTTC.

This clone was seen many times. CDR3 in DNA: TGTGCCAGCAGTTACGCCGATGGGCAGCCCCAGCATTTT. Residues: CASSYADGQPQHF. The chain is built from TRBV6-5 and TRBJ1-5; D gene uncertain. Germline values: CDR1 MNHEY, CDR2 SVGAGI. The CDR3 has 13 amino acids. Trimming took 2 bases from V and 7 from J, leaving 9 bases between them.

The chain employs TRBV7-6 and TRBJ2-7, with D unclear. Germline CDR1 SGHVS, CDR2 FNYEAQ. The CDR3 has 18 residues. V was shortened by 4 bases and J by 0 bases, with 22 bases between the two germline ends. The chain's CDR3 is CASSSQPITGFASYEQYF. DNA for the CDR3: TGTGCCAGCAGCTCACAACCTATCACCGGATTCGCCTCCTACGAGCAGTACTTC.

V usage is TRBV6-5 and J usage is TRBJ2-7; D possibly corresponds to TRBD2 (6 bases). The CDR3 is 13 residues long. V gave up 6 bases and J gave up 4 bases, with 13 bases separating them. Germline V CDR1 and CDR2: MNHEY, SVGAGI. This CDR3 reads CASRETSLYEQYF. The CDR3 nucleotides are TGTGCCAGCAGGGAGACTAGTTTATACGAGCAGTACTTC.

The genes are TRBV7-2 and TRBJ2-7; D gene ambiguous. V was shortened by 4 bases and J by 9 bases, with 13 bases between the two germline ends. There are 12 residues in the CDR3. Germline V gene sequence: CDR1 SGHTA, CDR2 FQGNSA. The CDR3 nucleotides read TGTGCCAGCAGCTGGGGTCCCTCGAGGCAGTACTTC. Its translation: CASSWGPSRQYF.

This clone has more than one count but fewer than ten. For the CDR3, the DNA is TGTGCCAGCAGCCGGGACAGGAGCCAGCCCCAGCATTTT. It translates to CASSRDRSQPQHF. J is TRBJ1-5 and V is TRBV7-2; 8 bases map to TRBD1. The V gene end was trimmed by 5 bases and the J gene end by 7 bases; junction bases not matched to a gene: 4. In germline, CDR1 is SGHTA, CDR2 FQGNSA. The CDR3 loop spans 13 amino acids.

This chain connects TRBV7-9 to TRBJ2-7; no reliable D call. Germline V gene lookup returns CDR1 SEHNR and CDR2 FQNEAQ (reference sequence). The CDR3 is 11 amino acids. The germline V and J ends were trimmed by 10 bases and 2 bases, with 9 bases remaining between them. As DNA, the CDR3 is TGTGCCACCTCTCACGCCTACGAGCAGTACTTC. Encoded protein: CATSHAYEQYF.

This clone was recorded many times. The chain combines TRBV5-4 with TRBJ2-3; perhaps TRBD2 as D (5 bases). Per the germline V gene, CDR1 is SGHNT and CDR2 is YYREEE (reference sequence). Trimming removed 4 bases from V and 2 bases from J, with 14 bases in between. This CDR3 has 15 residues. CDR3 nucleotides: TGTGCCAGCAGCCCACGAGCGGATATCACAGATACGCAGTATTTT. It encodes CASSPRADITDTQYF.

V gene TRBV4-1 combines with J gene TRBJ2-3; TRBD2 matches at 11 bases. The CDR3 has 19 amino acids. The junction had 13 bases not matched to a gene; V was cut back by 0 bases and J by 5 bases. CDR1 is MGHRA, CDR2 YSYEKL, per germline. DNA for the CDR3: TGCGCCAGCAGCCAAGATGGGAGCGGGACTAGCGGACTTCTAGATACGCAGTATTTT. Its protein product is CASSQDGSGTSGLLDTQYF.

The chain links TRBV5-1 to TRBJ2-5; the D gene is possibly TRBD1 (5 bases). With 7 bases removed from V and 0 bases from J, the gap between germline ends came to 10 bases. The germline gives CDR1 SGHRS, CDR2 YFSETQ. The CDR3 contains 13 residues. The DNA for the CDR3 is TGCGCCAGCGGCGACAGCAACCAAGAGACCCAGTACTTC. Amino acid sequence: CASGDSNQETQYF. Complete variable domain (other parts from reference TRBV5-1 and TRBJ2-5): KAGVTQTPRYLIKTRGQQVTLSCSPISGHRSVSWYQQTPGQGLQFLFEYFSETQRNKGNFPGRFSGRQFSNSRSEMNVSTLELGDSALYLCASGDSNQETQYFGPGTRLLVL.

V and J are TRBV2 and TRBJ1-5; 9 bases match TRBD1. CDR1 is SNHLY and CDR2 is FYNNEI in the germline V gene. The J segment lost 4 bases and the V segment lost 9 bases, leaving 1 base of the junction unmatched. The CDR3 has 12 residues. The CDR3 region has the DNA TGTGCCAGTGGGACAGGGAATCAGCCCCAGCATTTT. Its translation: CASGTGNQPQHF.

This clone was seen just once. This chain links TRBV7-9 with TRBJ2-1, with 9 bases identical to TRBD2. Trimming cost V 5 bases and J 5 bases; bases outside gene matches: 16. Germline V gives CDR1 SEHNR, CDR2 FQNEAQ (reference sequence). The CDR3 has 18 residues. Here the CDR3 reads CASSLRRAGGPKDNEQFF. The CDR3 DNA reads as TGTGCCAGCAGCCTCCGTCGGGCGGGAGGGCCGAAGGACAATGAGCAGTTCTTC.

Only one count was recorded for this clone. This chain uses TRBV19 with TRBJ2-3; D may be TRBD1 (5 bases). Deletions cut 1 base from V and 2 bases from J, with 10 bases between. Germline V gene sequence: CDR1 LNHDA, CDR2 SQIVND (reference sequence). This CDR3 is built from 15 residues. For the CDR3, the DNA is TGTGCCAGTAGTATAGGCAGGGTTATCACAGATACGCAGTATTTT. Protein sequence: CASSIGRVITDTQYF.

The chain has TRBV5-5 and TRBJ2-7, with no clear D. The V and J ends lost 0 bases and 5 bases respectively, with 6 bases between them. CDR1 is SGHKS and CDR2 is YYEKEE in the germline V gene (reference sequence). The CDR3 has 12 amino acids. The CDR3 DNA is TGTGCCAGCAGCTTGGAATTCGACGAGCAGTACTTC. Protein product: CASSLEFDEQYF.

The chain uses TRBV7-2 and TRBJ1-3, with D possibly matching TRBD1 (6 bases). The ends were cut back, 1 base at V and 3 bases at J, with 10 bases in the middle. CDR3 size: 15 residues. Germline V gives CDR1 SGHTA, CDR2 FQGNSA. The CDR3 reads CASSLVPGVGNTIYF. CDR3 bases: TGTGCCAGCAGCTTAGTCCCAGGGGTTGGAAACACCATATATTTT.

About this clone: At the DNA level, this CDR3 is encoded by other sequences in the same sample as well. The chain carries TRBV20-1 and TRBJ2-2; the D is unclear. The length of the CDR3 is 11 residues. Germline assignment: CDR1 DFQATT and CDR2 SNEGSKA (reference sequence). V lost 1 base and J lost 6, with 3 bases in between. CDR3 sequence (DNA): TGCAGTGCTAGAGGGTCCGGGGAGCTGTTTTTT. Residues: CSARGSGELFF.

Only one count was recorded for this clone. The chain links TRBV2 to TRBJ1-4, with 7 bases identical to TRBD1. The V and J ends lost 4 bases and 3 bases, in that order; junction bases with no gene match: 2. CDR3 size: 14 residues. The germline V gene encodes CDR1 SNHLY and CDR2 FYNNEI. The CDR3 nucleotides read TGTGCCAGCAGTGGGGACAGCTCTAATGAAAAACTGTTTTTT. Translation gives CASSGDSSNEKLFF.

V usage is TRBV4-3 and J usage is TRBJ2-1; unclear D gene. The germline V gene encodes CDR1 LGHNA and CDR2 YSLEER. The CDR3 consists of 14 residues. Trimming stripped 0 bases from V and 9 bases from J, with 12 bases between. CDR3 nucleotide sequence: TGCGCCAGCAGCCAAGATTCAAGGTTGGGTGAGCAGTTCTTC. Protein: CASSQDSRLGEQFF.